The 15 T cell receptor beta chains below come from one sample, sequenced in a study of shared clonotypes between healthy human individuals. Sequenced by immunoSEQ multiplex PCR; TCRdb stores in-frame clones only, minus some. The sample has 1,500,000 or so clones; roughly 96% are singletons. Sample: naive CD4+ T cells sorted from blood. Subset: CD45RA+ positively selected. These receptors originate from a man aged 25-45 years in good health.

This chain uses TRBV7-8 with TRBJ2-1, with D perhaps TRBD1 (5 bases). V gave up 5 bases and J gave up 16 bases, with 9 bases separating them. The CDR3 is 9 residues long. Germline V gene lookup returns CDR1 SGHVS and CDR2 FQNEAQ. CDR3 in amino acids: CASSPRDFF. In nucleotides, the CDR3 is TGTGCCAGCAGCCCCAGGGATTTCTTC.

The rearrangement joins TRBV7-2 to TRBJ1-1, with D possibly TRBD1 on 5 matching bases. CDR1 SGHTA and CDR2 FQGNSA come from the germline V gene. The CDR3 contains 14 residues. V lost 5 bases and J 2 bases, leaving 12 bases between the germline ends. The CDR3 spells CASSTDGANTEAFF. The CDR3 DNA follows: TGTGCCAGCAGCACAGACGGGGCTAACACTGAAGCTTTCTTT.

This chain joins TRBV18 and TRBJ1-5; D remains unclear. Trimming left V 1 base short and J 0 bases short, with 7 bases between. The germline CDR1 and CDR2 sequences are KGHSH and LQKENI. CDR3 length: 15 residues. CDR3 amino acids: CASSPLGNSNQPQHF. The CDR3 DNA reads TGTGCCAGCTCACCACTAGGGAATAGCAATCAGCCCCAGCATTTT. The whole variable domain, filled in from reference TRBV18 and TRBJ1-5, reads NAGVMQNPRHLVRRRGQEARLRCSPMKGHSHVYWYRQLPEEGLKFMVYLQKENIIDESGMPKERFSAEFPKEGPSILRIQQVVRGDSAAYFCASSPLGNSNQPQHFGDGTRLSIL.

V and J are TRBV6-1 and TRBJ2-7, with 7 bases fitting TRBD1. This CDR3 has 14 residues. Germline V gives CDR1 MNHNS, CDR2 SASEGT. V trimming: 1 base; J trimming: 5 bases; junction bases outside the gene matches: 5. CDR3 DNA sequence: TGTGCCAGCAGTGAAGGACAGGGTAGAAACGAGCAGTACTTC. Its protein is CASSEGQGRNEQYF.

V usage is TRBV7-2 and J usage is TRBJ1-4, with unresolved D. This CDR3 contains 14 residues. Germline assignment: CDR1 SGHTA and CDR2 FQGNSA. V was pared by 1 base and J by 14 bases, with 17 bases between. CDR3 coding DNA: TGTGCCAGCAGCTTAGTGTCAGATTCGGGCTCGCTGTTTTTT. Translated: CASSLVSDSGSLFF.

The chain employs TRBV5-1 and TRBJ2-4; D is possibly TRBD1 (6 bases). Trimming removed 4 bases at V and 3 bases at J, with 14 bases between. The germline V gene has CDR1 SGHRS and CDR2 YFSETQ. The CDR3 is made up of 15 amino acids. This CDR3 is CASSKNPGDKNIQYF. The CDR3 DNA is TGCGCCAGCAGCAAAAACCCAGGGGACAAAAACATTCAGTACTTC.

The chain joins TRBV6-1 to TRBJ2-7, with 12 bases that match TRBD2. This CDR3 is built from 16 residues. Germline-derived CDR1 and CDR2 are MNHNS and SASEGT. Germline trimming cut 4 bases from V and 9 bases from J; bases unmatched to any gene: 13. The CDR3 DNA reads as TGTGCCAGCAGTGTGACTAGCGGGAGCCTAGGTTCGTCGCAGTACTTC. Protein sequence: CASSVTSGSLGSSQYF.

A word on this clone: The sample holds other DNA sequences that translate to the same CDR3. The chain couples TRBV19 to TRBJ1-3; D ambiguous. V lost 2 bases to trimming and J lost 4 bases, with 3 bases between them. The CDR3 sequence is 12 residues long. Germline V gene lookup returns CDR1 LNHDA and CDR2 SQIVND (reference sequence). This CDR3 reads CASSISGNTIYF. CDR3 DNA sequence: TGTGCCAGTAGTATATCGGGAAACACCATATATTTT.

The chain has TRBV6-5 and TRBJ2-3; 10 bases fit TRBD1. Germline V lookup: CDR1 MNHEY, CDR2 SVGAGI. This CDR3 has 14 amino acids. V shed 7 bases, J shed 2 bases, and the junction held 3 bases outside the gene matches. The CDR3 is CASKGQGLTDTQYF. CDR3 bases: TGTGCCAGCAAGGGACAGGGGCTCACAGATACGCAGTATTTT.

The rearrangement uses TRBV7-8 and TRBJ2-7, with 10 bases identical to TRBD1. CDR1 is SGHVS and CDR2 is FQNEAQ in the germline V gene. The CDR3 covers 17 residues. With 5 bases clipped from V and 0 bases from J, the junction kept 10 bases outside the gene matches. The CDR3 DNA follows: TGTGCCAGCAGCAGATACCGGGACAGGGGACGCTCCTACGAGCAGTACTTC. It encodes CASSRYRDRGRSYEQYF.

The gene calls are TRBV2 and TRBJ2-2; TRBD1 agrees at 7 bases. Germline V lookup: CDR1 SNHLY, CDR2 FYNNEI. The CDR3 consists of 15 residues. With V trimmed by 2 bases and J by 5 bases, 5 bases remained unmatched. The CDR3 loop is CASSEFPGQTGELFF. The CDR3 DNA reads TGTGCCAGCAGTGAATTTCCGGGACAGACCGGGGAGCTGTTTTTT. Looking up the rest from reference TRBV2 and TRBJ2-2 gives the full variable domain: EPEVTQTPSHQVTQMGQEVILRCVPISNHLYFYWYRQILGQKVEFLVSFYNNEISEKSEIFDDQFSVERPDGSNFTLKIRSTKLEDSAMYFCASSEFPGQTGELFFGEGSRLTVL.

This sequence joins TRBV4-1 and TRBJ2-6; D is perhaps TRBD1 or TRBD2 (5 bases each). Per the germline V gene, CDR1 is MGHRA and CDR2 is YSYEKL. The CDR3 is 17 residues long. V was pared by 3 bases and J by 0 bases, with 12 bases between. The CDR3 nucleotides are TGCGCCAGCAGCCACTCCCGGGACGGCTCTGGGGCCAACGTCCTGACTTTC. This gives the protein CASSHSRDGSGANVLTF.

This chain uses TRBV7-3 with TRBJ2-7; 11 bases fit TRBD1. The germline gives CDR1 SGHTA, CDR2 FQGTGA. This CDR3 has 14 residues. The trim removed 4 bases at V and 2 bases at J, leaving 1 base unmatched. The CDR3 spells CASSSGQGAYEQYF. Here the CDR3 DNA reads TGTGCCAGCAGCTCGGGACAGGGGGCCTACGAGCAGTACTTC.

In nucleotides, the CDR3 is TGTGCCAGCAGCCCCCCCTCCTCGACTAGCCCGTCCTACGAGCAGTACTTC. It codes for CASSPPSSTSPSYEQYF. V usage is TRBV7-9 and J usage is TRBJ2-7; TRBD2 aligns across 7 bases. The CDR3 is 17 amino acids. The germline V gene has CDR1 SEHNR and CDR2 FQNEAQ (reference sequence). V gave up 5 bases and J gave up 1 base; unmatched junction bases: 14.

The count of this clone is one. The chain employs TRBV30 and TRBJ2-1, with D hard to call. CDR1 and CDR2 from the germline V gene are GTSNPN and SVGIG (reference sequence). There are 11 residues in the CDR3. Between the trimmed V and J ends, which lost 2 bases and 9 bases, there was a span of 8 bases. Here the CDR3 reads CAWSKEGEQFF. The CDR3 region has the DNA TGTGCCTGGAGTAAGGAAGGTGAGCAGTTCTTC.